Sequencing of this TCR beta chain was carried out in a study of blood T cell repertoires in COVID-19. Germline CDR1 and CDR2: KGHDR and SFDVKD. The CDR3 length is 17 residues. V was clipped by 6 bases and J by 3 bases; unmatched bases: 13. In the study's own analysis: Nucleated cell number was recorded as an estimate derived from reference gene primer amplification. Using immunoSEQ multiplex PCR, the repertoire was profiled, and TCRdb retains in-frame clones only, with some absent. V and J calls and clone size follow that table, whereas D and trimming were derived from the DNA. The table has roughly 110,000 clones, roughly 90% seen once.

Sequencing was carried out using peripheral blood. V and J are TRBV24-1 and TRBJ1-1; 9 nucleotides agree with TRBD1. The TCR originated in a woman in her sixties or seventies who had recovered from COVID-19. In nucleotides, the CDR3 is TGTGCCACCAGTCCCGCCCCGGGACAGGGTTTTGACACTGAAGCTTTCTTT. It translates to CATSPAPGQGFDTEAFF.